This T cell receptor (beta chain) stems from a study of Graves' ophthalmopathy and Graves' hyperthyroidism. Study as a whole: Untreated patients at initial diagnosis provided peripheral blood.

The authors amplified TCR beta CDR3 regions from RNA transcripts. RT-PCR in the first round used HTBI primers; a second-round multiplex PCR followed. MiXCR, run by TCRdb on the multiplex PCR reads, gives a single entry per CDR3 protein. The data contain 350,000 to 450,000 distinct CDR3 sequences, around 20% of them singletons. This clonotype was picked up many times. V lost 1 base and J lost 4; bases outside the gene matches: 4. The CDR3 covers 14 residues. The V gene is TRBV12-3 or TRBV12-4, the J gene TRBJ2-7; 7 bases fit TRBD1. The clonotype comes from a woman younger than 35 with stable Graves' hyperthyroidism. Sequenced: peripheral blood. The CDR3 sequence is CASSLEGRGYEQYF. The DNA for the CDR3 is TGTGCCAGCAGTTTAGAGGGCAGGGGGTACGAGCAGTACTTC.